These 18 T cell receptor beta chains originate from one sample sequenced in a study of blood T cell repertoires in COVID-19. Repertoires were generated with immunoSEQ multiplex PCR, while TCRdb's copy carries only in-frame clones and drops some. The sample has roughly 160,000 clones, around 89% seen once; the top ten hold around a quarter. The sequenced sample was peripheral blood. The receptors shown here come from a man aged 55 to 70 with acute or convalescent COVID-19.

This clone was recorded a few times. V and J are TRBV3-1 (or the pseudogene TRBV3-2) and TRBJ1-2, with unresolved D. The CDR3 covers 12 residues. Deletions cut 1 base from V and 8 bases from J, with 8 bases between. Germline V gene lookup returns CDR1 LGHDT and CDR2 YNNKEL (reference sequence). CDR3 DNA: TGTGCCAGCAGCCAAGGGAACGGGGGCTACACCTTC. It encodes CASSQGNGGYTF.

This sequence joins TRBV6-5 and TRBJ2-7; no clear D. CDR1 is MNHEY, CDR2 SVGAGI, per germline. Trimming removed 5 bases from V and 6 bases from J, with 11 bases in between. This CDR3 contains 12 residues. CDR3 sequence: CASSPTQAEQYV. The CDR3 region has the DNA TGTGCCAGCAGTCCCACGCAGGCCGAGCAGTACGTC.

The V gene is TRBV3-1 (or the pseudogene TRBV3-2), the J gene TRBJ2-3, with TRBD1 as a possible D gene (5 bases). Trimming left V 0 bases short and J 6 bases short, with 16 bases between. Germline V CDR1 and CDR2: LGHDT, YNNKEL (reference sequence). CDR3 length: 16 residues. The CDR3 loop is CASSQDVQAGLDTQYF. The CDR3 DNA sequence: TGTGCCAGCAGCCAAGATGTACAGGCAGGTCTGGATACGCAGTATTTT.

V usage is TRBV10-3 and J usage is TRBJ1-6, with D perhaps TRBD1 (6 bases). V gave up 2 bases and J gave up 5 bases, with 10 bases separating them. Looked up from germline, CDR1 is ENHRY and CDR2 is SYGVKD. CDR3 size: 15 residues. CDR3 DNA: TGTGCCATCAGTGAGGGGGGGGGCAATAATTCACCCCTCCACTTT. Translated, it gives CAISEGGGNNSPLHF.

The chain carries TRBV24-1 and TRBJ1-5; weak D call: TRBD1 (6 bases). With 10 bases removed from V and 3 bases from J, the gap between germline ends came to 15 bases. This CDR3 region has 14 residues. Germline V lookup: CDR1 KGHDR, CDR2 SFDVKD. The CDR3 DNA follows: TGTGCCACAAGTCAAACAGGGAACAATCAGCCCCAGCATTTT. Protein product: CATSQTGNNQPQHF.

CDR3 DNA sequence: TGTGCCACCAGTGATTTGGGATCCGGGACAGGGAGCTATGAGCAGTTCTTC. Translating gives CATSDLGSGTGSYEQFF. This chain links TRBV24-1 with TRBJ2-1; 9 bases align to TRBD1. After removal of 0 bases from V and 8 bases from J, the junction contained 10 bases not matched to a gene. The CDR3 runs 17 residues. The germline gives CDR1 KGHDR, CDR2 SFDVKD.

The chain is built from TRBV19 and TRBJ2-7; D uncertain. V was pared by 5 bases and J by 3 bases, with 17 bases between. Germline V gives CDR1 LNHDA, CDR2 SQIVND (reference sequence). This CDR3 region has 15 residues. CDR3 loop: CASSPRGEFLYEQYF. CDR3 nucleotide sequence: TGTGCCAGTAGTCCCCGAGGAGAATTCCTCTACGAGCAGTACTTC. Filled out from reference TRBV19 and TRBJ2-7, the complete variable domain reads DGGITQSPKYLFRKEGQNVTLSCEQNLNHDAMYWYRQDPGQGLRLIYYSQIVNDFQKGDIAEGYSVSREKKESFPLTVTSAQKNPTAFYLCASSPRGEFLYEQYFGPGTRLTVT.

This clone is a singleton in its sample. The rearrangement links TRBV5-8 to TRBJ2-7; tentatively, D is TRBD1 (5 bases). In germline, CDR1 is SGHTS, CDR2 YDEGEE. Trimming shortened V by 4 bases and J by 7 bases, and 21 bases separated the two germline ends. The CDR3 runs 15 residues. The DNA of the CDR3 is TGTGCCAGCAGCGATCTCGACAGATTCAATAAGGAGCAGTACTTC. Protein: CASSDLDRFNKEQYF.

The chain links TRBV20-1 to TRBJ1-5; 8 bases line up with TRBD1. The CDR3 has 14 amino acids. The J segment lost 3 bases and the V segment lost 3 bases, leaving 4 bases of the junction unmatched. Germline V lookup: CDR1 DFQATT, CDR2 SNEGSKA (reference sequence). The CDR3 bases are TGCAGTGCTAGTCGACAGGGGTACAATCAGCCCCAGCATTTT. It encodes CSASRQGYNQPQHF.

The V gene is TRBV30, the J gene TRBJ1-3; weak D call: TRBD1 (5 bases). The V and J ends lost 5 bases and 0 bases respectively, with 11 bases between them. CDR1 and CDR2 (germline): GTSNPN, SVGIG (reference sequence). The CDR3 sequence is 14 residues long. CDR3 protein: CAWGALGSGNTIYF. CDR3 coding DNA: TGTGCCTGGGGGGCACTGGGCTCTGGAAACACCATATATTTT.

J is TRBJ1-5 and V is TRBV4-1; D is perhaps TRBD1 (5 bases). V was pared by 4 bases and J by 3 bases, with 13 bases between. Germline V lookup: CDR1 MGHRA, CDR2 YSYEKL. This CDR3 has 15 amino acids. Written as DNA, the CDR3 is TGCGCCAGCAGCCTCGCCCGGGGGGACAATCAGCCCCAGCATTTT. It codes for CASSLARGDNQPQHF.

The genes are TRBV11-3 and TRBJ2-1, with D unclear. Per the germline V gene, CDR1 is SGHNT and CDR2 is YENEEA. V lost 5 bases and J lost 4, with 18 bases in between. CDR3 length: 16 residues. The CDR3 sequence: CASSDKRRFQYNEQFF. As DNA, the CDR3 is TGTGCCAGCAGCGATAAACGGAGATTCCAATACAATGAGCAGTTCTTC.

The rearrangement links TRBV19 to TRBJ1-6, with a weak D call TRBD1 (6 bases). The germline gives CDR1 LNHDA, CDR2 SQIVND (reference sequence). The CDR3 is 14 amino acids. V lost 7 bases to trimming and J lost 9 bases, with 16 bases between them. The DNA of the CDR3 is TGTGCCAGTAAGGCCACAGGGCGATCTTCACCCCTCCACTTT. Translated: CASKATGRSSPLHF.

The V and J genes are TRBV30 and TRBJ1-1, with D perhaps matching TRBD1 (5 bases). V lost 2 bases, J lost 7 bases, and 11 bases lay in between. CDR3 length: 12 amino acids. Per germline, CDR1 GTSNPN and CDR2 SVGIG (reference sequence). Here the CDR3 reads CAWSLGTYEAFF. CDR3 coding DNA: TGTGCCTGGAGTTTGGGGACTTATGAAGCTTTCTTT.

This chain connects TRBV6-2 or TRBV6-3 to TRBJ2-5; possible D gene TRBD2, 6 bases. With 4 bases removed from V and 2 bases from J, the gap between germline ends came to 14 bases. CDR1 and CDR2 from the germline V gene are MNHEY and SVGEGT. The CDR3 length is 15 residues. CDR3 amino acids: CASSSHLGSQETQYF. CDR3 DNA sequence: TGTGCCAGCAGTTCCCACCTCGGGAGTCAAGAGACCCAGTACTTC.

The rearrangement links TRBV5-1 to TRBJ1-2; 9 bases agree with TRBD1. V trimming: 2 bases; J trimming: 1 base; junction bases outside the gene matches: 18. Germline CDR1 is SGHRS and CDR2 is YFSETQ. CDR3 length: 20 residues. CDR3 nucleotide sequence: TGCGCCAGCAGCTTTTCGATAGGACCGGGACAGGGACTTAGTAACTATGGCTACACCTTC. Encoded protein: CASSFSIGPGQGLSNYGYTF.

The rearrangement links TRBV24-1 to TRBJ1-5; tentative D call: TRBD1 (5 bases). Germline loops: CDR1 KGHDR, CDR2 SFDVKD. V was cut by 5 bases and J by 7 bases, with 14 bases left in between. The CDR3 loop spans 14 amino acids. The CDR3: CATSGSGLGQPQHF. CDR3 bases: TGTGCCACCAGTGGTTCAGGGTTAGGACAGCCCCAGCATTTT.

The chain recombines TRBV6-6 with TRBJ1-1; D unclear. This CDR3 spans 15 amino acids. Trimming removed 1 base from V and 0 bases from J, with 9 bases in between. CDR1 and CDR2 from the germline V gene are MNHNY and SVGAGI (reference sequence). The CDR3 is CASSYLAGMNTEAFF. The CDR3 coding sequence is TGTGCCAGCAGTTACTTGGCAGGTATGAACACTGAAGCTTTCTTT.